Below, 8 T cell receptor beta chains from the same sample are listed, as sequenced in a study of blood T cell repertoires in COVID-19. Here immunoSEQ multiplex PCR was the method, and the copy in TCRdb shows in-frame clones only, minus some. Here the sample spans 350,000 to 450,000 clones, around 90% being singletons. The sequenced sample was peripheral blood. Source of these receptors: a human donor in a cohort sampled during active COVID-19.

The rearrangement uses TRBV19 and TRBJ1-1, with no clear D. Germline V gene sequence: CDR1 LNHDA, CDR2 SQIVND (reference sequence). V was shortened by 0 bases and J by 1 base, with 6 bases between the two germline ends. This CDR3 has 14 residues. This CDR3 reads CASSIERGNTEAFF. In DNA form, the CDR3 reads TGTGCCAGTAGTATAGAACGGGGGAACACTGAAGCTTTCTTT.

As for this clone: The identical CDR3 is also encoded by other nucleotide sequences in the sample. The chain links TRBV11-3 to TRBJ2-7; TRBD1 is a possible D gene (5 bases). The CDR3 is 15 amino acids. Deletions cut 0 bases from V and 4 bases from J, with 13 bases between. Germline CDR1 and CDR2: SGHNT and YENEEA. CDR3 sequence (DNA): TGTGCCAGCAGCTTAGATACAGGAGAAGGGTACGAGCAGTACTTC. Its translation: CASSLDTGEGYEQYF.

The chain employs TRBV6-1 and TRBJ2-1, with TRBD2 matching over 7 bases. CDR1 and CDR2 from the germline V gene are MNHNS and SASEGT. With V trimmed by 0 bases and J by 3 bases, 5 bases remained unmatched. The CDR3 has 16 amino acids. The CDR3 reads CASSEASSGDYNEQFF. The DNA of the CDR3 is TGTGCCAGCAGTGAAGCGTCTAGCGGAGACTACAATGAGCAGTTCTTC.

This chain links TRBV5-1 with TRBJ2-2, with 7 bases identical to TRBD2. The CDR3 spans 15 residues. V lost 0 bases to trimming and J lost 4 bases; unmatched junction nucleotides: 3. CDR1 is SGHRS and CDR2 is YFSETQ in the germline V gene. CDR3: CASSLVTSSTGELFF. CDR3 nucleotides: TGCGCCAGCAGCTTGGTGACTAGCAGCACCGGGGAGCTGTTTTTT.

The chain employs TRBV15 and TRBJ1-6; 7 bases align to TRBD1. The CDR3 loop spans 14 amino acids. V trimming: 5 bases; J trimming: 6 bases; junction bases outside the gene matches: 4. Germline loops: CDR1 LNHNV, CDR2 YYDKDF (reference sequence). The CDR3 DNA follows: TGTGCCACCAGCTTGACAGGGCGTAATTCACCCCTCCACTTT. Translating gives CATSLTGRNSPLHF. Full variable domain (missing parts from reference TRBV15 and TRBJ1-6): DAMVIQNPRYQVTQFGKPVTLSCSQTLNHNVMYWYQQKSSQAPKLLFHYYDKDFNNEADTPDNFQSRRPNTSFCFLDIRSPGLGDTAMYLCATSLTGRNSPLHFGNGTRLTVT.

The chain has TRBV5-1 and TRBJ2-5; 10 bases map to TRBD2. V was pared by 7 bases and J by 4 bases, with 7 bases of the junction left unmatched. CDR3 length: 14 amino acids. Germline V gene sequence: CDR1 SGHRS, CDR2 YFSETQ. CDR3: CASSPGLASETQYF. CDR3 coding DNA: TGCGCCAGCTCCCCGGGACTAGCGTCAGAGACCCAGTACTTC.

The genes are TRBV5-1 and TRBJ2-7, with 7 bases lining up with TRBD2. CDR3 length equals 15 residues. V lost 0 bases and J lost 0; bases outside the gene matches: 3. Germline V gene sequence: CDR1 SGHRS, CDR2 YFSETQ. The CDR3 bases are TGCGCCAGCAGCTTGGTTGGCGGGAGCTCCTACGAGCAGTACTTC. This gives the protein CASSLVGGSSYEQYF.

This chain connects TRBV11-2 to TRBJ1-5; the D gene is possibly TRBD1 (5 bases). The CDR3 consists of 16 residues. Deletions cut 3 bases from V and 6 bases from J, with 18 bases between. Germline CDR1 and CDR2: SGHAT and FQNNGV. CDR3 in DNA: TGTGCCAGCAGCTTCGGATTGGGGGGGATTGGTCAGCCCCAGCATTTT. It yields the protein CASSFGLGGIGQPQHF.